This T cell receptor (beta chain) came from a study of blood T cell repertoires in COVID-19. Looking at the study overall: The United States, Italy and Spain provided the acute and convalescent COVID-19 samples. The analysed material was cDNA or gDNA that came from T cells, B-cell-depleted T cells, or PBMCs.

As handled by the study authors: Quantification of nucleated cells was approximated via reference gene primer amplification. Clones were sequenced by immunoSEQ multiplex PCR, and TCRdb holds only the in-frame ones, with some missing. Clonal size and the V and J genes are those of that table, whereas D and trimming came from the DNA. This sample carries roughly 280,000 clones, approximately 85% of them seen once, and the ten largest clones take 9.5% to 11%. The CDR3 loop spans 15 amino acids. The trim removed 3 bases at V and 3 bases at J, leaving 3 bases unmatched. Looked up from germline, CDR1 is LGHNA and CDR2 is YNFKEQ.

The sequenced sample was peripheral blood. This receptor was identified in a woman aged 70-85 years with acute or convalescent COVID-19. V gene TRBV4-2 combines with J gene TRBJ2-7, with 12 bases fitting TRBD1. The CDR3 bases are TGTGCCAGCAGCCAGAGGGACAGGGGGCACTACGAGCAGTACTTC. Protein: CASSQRDRGHYEQYF.